This T cell receptor (beta chain) was recorded in a study of cytomegalovirus exposure and HLA in healthy donors. Study-wide points: In terms of immune exposure information, only CMV serostatus was available. Most TCR beta V segments were productive about 87% or about 30% of the time in an earlier analysis. CMV antigen specificity of a few CMV-associated chains was confirmed in vitro. A later analysis showed TCR association rates differing by HLA locus, peaking at DRB1 and lowest at HLA-C.

V lost 1 base to trimming and J lost 8 bases; unmatched junction nucleotides: 5. Per the germline V gene, CDR1 is LGHNA and CDR2 is YNFKEQ. The CDR3 contains 14 residues. 13 Jbeta primers and 60 Vbeta primers were used for the PCR. Assay: immunoSEQ multiplex PCR; the TCRdb copy retains only in-frame clones and omits some. The table records fewer than 250,000 clones, over 65% of them present only once. Concerning this clone: Its antigen is currently unknown.

Sequencing was carried out using PBMCs. The V gene is TRBV4-2, the J gene TRBJ2-1, with 7 bases identical to TRBD2. This TCR was recovered from a man between 18 and 35 years old in good health and CMV-seronegative. The CDR3 loop reads CASSQATRGDEQFF. CDR3 bases: TGTGCCAGCAGCCAAGCTACCCGGGGGGATGAGCAGTTCTTC.